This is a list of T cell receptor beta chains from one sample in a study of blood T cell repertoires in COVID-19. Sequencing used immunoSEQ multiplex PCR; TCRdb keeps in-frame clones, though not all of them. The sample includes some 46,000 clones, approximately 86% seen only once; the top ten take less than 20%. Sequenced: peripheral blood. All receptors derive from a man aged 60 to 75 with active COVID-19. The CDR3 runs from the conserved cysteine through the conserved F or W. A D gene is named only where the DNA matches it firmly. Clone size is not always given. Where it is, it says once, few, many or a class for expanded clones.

TGTGCCAGTAGTCAAGGGACAGCAACTAATGAAAAACTGTTTTTT,CASSQGTATNEKLFF,TRBD1,TRBJ1-4,-,TRBV19
TGTGCCACCAGCAGAGGAGCGGGAGGAGGGTTCAATGAGCAGTTCTTC,CATSRGAGGGFNEQFF,TRBD2,TRBJ2-1,once,TRBV15
TGTGCCAGCAGCGCTCAGGGGGCGAATGAAAAACTGTTTTTT,CASSAQGANEKLFF,TRBD1,TRBJ1-4,once,TRBV9
TGTGCCAGCAGCTTGTTGGCTCAGCCCCAGCATTTT,CASSLLAQPQHF,-,TRBJ1-5,-,TRBV5-6
TGCGCCAGCAGCCCCCAGGGCCTCGGGGGTCACAATGAGCAGTTCTTC,CASSPQGLGGHNEQFF,-,TRBJ2-1,-,TRBV4-3
TGTGCCATAACCGGGACAGGGGGTAACACTGAAGCTTTCTTT,CAITGTGGNTEAFF,TRBD1,TRBJ1-1,-,TRBV10-3
TGTGCCACCAGCAGTCCACAAGGGACAGGGGGAGTGCGAGAGACCCAGTACTTC,CATSSPQGTGGVRETQYF,TRBD1,TRBJ2-5,-,TRBV15
TGTGCCAGCAGCTTAGAGGGGACTAGCGGGAGGTTTTACAATGAGCAGTTCTTC,CASSLEGTSGRFYNEQFF,TRBD2,TRBJ2-1,few,TRBV7-2
TGTGCCAGCAGCAAAGGTGGGCGCGGACAGGGCTACAATGAGCAGTTCTTC,CASSKGGRGQGYNEQFF,-,TRBJ2-1,-,TRBV21-1
TGCGCCAGCAGCTTTAGGGGGAATACCTACGAGCAGTACTTC,CASSFRGNTYEQYF,-,TRBJ2-7,few,TRBV10-2
TGTGCCAACACAGAGGGGACACTATACAGCAATCAGCCCCAGCATTTT,CANTEGTLYSNQPQHF,-,TRBJ1-5,few,TRBV27
TGCGCCAGCAGTGAGTCGCGGGGGCGCGGAGAGACCCAGTACTTC,CASSESRGRGETQYF,-,TRBJ2-5,few,TRBV10-2
TGTGCCAGCGACAGGCCTAACTATGGCTACACCTTC,CASDRPNYGYTF,-,TRBJ1-2,-,TRBV28
TGTGCTTTACCGCGGGGGAGCGAGCAGTACTTC,CALPRGSEQYF,TRBD2,TRBJ2-7,-,TRBV27
TGTGCCAGCAGCGTAGAACAGGGGGCGGGCGAGCAGTACTTC,CASSVEQGAGEQYF,TRBD1,TRBJ2-7,-,TRBV9
TGCGCCAGCAGCCAAGGGCCACCACCTCTCAATCAGCCCCAGCATTTT,CASSQGPPPLNQPQHF,-,TRBJ1-5,-,TRBV4-1
TGTGCCAGCAGGGGAGGACAGGTTTACACTGAAGCTTTCTTT,CASRGGQVYTEAFF,TRBD1,TRBJ1-1,once,TRBV5-8
TGTGCCAGCAGCTTGAGAACAATCAGTTCACCCCTCCACTTT,CASSLRTISSPLHF,-,TRBJ1-6,-,TRBV5-4
TGTGCCAGCAGCGACACGACCCGCACAGATACGCAGTATTTT,CASSDTTRTDTQYF,-,TRBJ2-3,-,TRBV6-5
TGTGCCAGCAGCCATTCGTGGGCTAGCGGGGGGGCCGTGGATGAGCAGTTCTTC,CASSHSWASGGAVDEQFF,TRBD2,TRBJ2-1,-,TRBV14
TGTGCCAGCAGCTTAGTCCAGGGGGGAGCTTTCTTT,CASSLVQGGAFF,TRBD1,TRBJ1-1,-,TRBV11-2
TGTGCCAGCAGCTCCGGGACAGGGAACTATGGCTACACCTTC,CASSSGTGNYGYTF,TRBD1,TRBJ1-2,-,TRBV7-2
TGTGCCAGCGTAACAGGGTCCTCACCCCTCCACTTT,CASVTGSSPLHF,-,TRBJ1-6,-,TRBV28
TGTGCCAGCAGCTTAGACAGGAACCAAGAGACCCAGTACTTC,CASSLDRNQETQYF,-,TRBJ2-5,-,TRBV11-2
TGCGCCAGCTCCCCCGGGACAGAATTGGCGACCCAGTACTTC,CASSPGTELATQYF,TRBD1,TRBJ2-5,-,TRBV5-1
TGCGCCAGCAGCCAAGCTCAGGGGAGCTATGGCTACACCTTC,CASSQAQGSYGYTF,-,TRBJ1-2,-,TRBV4-1
TGTGCCAGCAGTCCGGGGAGCTCCTACAATGAGCAGTTCTTC,CASSPGSSYNEQFF,-,TRBJ2-1,-,TRBV27
TGCGCCAGCAGCACCGACAGGGGGCCCGTCACCGGGGAGCTGTTTTTT,CASSTDRGPVTGELFF,TRBD1,TRBJ2-2,-,TRBV5-1
TGTGCCAGCAGCGTAACCGTCCCGGGACAGGGAGTCTATGGCTACACCTTC,CASSVTVPGQGVYGYTF,TRBD1,TRBJ1-2,-,TRBV9
TGTGCCAGCAGCTTAACGCCGGGACAGGCCAATCAGCCCCAGCATTTT,CASSLTPGQANQPQHF,TRBD1,TRBJ1-5,-,TRBV7-3
TGTGCCAGCAGCTTATATCGGGGGAATGAGCAGTTCTTC,CASSLYRGNEQFF,-,TRBJ2-1,-,TRBV7-9
TGTGCCAGCAGCTTCAGAGGCTCCCCATACAGCAATCAGCCCCAGCATTTT,CASSFRGSPYSNQPQHF,-,TRBJ1-5,-,TRBV5-8
TGTGCCAGTAGTACCGGGTATAAAGAGACCCAGTACTTC,CASSTGYKETQYF,-,TRBJ2-5,-,TRBV19
TGCAGCGTTGAAATGGGTACAGGGCAAGGCTACACCTTC,CSVEMGTGQGYTF,-,TRBJ1-2,-,TRBV29-1
TGCAGCGTTGAAGTTAGTAGGGCGGGAGGCTTCTACGAGCAGTACTTC,CSVEVSRAGGFYEQYF,TRBD2,TRBJ2-7,-,TRBV29-1
TGCGCCAGCAGAGGACAGGGCCTGAGCTCTGGAAACACCATATATTTT,CASRGQGLSSGNTIYF,TRBD1,TRBJ1-3,-,TRBV10-1
TGTGCCAGCAGCTTACAGGGCTACGAGCAGTACTTC,CASSLQGYEQYF,-,TRBJ2-7,-,TRBV6-2/TRBV6-3
TGTGCCAGCGGTCCCCGGGACTACCCCCTTCTTAAGCAGTTCTTC,CASGPRDYPLLKQFF,TRBD2,TRBJ2-1,-,TRBV2
TGTGCCAGTAGTATAGATCTCGACACTGAAGCTTTCTTT,CASSIDLDTEAFF,-,TRBJ1-1,-,TRBV19
TGTGCCAGCAGTCCCGGGACAGGGAAAAATACGCAGTATTTT,CASSPGTGKNTQYF,TRBD1,TRBJ2-3,-,TRBV27